The clone carrying this T cell receptor beta chain was found many times. This sample is part of a study of read filtering for tumor transcriptome and immune sequencing. Molecular barcoded adaptors covering alpha/delta and beta/gamma chains were used on 400 ng RNA. Each CDR3 protein is one row after TCRdb ran MiXCR on the reads. The sample gives some 120,000 distinct CDR3 sequences, 10% to 15% of which show up once; around 10% is in the top ten. The source of this sequence is a donor at least 40 years old with multiple myeloma. What was sequenced was a population of CD138-negative cells sorted from bone marrow.

The CDR3 bases are TGTGCCAGCAGCCCAGGGACTCGCTATGGCTACACCTTC. Its translation: CASSPGTRYGYTF. The chain employs TRBV28 and TRBJ1-2; D possibly corresponds to TRBD1 (5 bases). V was shortened by 6 bases and J by 4 bases, with 12 bases between the two germline ends. Germline V gene sequence: CDR1 MDHEN, CDR2 SYDVKM. This CDR3 has 13 amino acids.